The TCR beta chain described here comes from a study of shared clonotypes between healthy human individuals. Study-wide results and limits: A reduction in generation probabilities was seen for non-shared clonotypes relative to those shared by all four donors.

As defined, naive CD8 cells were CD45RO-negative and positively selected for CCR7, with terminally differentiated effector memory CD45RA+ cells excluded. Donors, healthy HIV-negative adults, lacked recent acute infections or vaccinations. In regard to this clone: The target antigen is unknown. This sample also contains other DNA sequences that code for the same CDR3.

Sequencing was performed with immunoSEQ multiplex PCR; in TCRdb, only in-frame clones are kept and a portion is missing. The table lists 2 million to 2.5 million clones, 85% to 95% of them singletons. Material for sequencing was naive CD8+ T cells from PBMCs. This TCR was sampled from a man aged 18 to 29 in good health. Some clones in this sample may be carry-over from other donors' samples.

CDR3 region: CASSLESYNEQFF. The CDR3 DNA sequence: TGTGCCAGCAGCTTGGAGTCCTACAATGAGCAGTTCTTC. The chain uses TRBV5-6 and TRBJ2-1; D is ambiguous. Germline V gene data show CDR1 as SGHDT and CDR2 as YYEEEE. This CDR3 has 13 amino acids. Trimming removed 0 bases at V and 1 base at J, with 2 bases between.